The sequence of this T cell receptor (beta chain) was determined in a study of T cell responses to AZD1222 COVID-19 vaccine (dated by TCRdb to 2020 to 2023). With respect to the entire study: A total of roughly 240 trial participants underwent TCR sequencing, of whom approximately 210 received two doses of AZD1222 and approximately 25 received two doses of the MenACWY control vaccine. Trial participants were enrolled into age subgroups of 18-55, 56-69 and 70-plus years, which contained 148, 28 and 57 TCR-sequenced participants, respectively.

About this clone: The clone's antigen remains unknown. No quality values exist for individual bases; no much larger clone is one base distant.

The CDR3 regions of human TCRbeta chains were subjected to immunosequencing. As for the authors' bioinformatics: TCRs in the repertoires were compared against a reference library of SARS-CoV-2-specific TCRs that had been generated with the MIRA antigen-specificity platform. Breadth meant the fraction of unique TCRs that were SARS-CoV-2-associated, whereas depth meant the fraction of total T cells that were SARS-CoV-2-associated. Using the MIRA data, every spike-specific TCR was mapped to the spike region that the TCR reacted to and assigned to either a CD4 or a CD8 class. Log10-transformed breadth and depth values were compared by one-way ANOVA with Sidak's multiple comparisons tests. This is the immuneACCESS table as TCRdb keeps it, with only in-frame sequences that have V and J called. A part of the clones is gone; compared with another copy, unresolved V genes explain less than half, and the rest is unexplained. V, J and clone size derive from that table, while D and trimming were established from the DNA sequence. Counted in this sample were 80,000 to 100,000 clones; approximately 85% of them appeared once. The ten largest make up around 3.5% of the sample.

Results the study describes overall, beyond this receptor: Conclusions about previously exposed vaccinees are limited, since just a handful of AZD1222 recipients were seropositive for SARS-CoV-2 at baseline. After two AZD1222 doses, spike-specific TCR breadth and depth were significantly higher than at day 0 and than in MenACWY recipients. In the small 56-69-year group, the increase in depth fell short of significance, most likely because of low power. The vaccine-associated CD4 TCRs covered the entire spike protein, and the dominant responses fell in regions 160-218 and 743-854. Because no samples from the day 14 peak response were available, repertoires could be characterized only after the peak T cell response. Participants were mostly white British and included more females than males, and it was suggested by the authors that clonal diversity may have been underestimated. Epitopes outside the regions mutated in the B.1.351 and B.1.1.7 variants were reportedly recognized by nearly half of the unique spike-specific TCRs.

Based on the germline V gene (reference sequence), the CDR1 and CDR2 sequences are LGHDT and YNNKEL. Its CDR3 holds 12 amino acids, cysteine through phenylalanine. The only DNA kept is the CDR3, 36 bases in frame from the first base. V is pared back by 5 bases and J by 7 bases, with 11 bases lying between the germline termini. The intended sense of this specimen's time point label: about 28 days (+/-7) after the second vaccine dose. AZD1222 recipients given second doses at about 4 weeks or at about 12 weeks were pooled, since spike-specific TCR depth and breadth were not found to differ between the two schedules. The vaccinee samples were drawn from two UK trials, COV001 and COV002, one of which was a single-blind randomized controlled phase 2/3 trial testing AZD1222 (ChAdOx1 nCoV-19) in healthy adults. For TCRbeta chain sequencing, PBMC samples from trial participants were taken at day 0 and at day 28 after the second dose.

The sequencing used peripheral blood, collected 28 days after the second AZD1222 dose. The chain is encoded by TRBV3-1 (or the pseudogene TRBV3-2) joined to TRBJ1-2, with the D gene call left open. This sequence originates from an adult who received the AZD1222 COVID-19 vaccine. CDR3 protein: CASSDIGSGYTF. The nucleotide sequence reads TGTGCCAGCAGCGACATCGGGAGTGGCTACACCTTC.